Detailed here is one T cell receptor beta chain. As yet, its antigen is unknown. TCRdb's copy holds only in-frame clones and misses some; the assay was immunoSEQ multiplex PCR. This table holds some 69,000 clones, about 95% found once. Unexposed donor CD4+ T cells date from about 2010-2019, before the COVID-19 pandemic. The sample is drawn from a study of CD4 T cells in relation to SARS-CoV-2 and coronaviruses. CDR1 LGHDT and CDR2 YNNKEL come from the germline V gene (reference sequence). The CDR3 extends over 14 amino acids. The J segment lost 6 bases and the V segment lost 4 bases, leaving 7 bases of the junction unmatched. Study-level points and caveats: Culture-expanded clones reflect memory recall rather than primary priming during culture. Around 62% of donors had memory CD4+ clonotypes crossrecognizing SARS-CoV-2 and common cold coronavirus spike. Crossreactive clones expanded significantly less to SARS-CoV-2 than monoreactive clones.

This rearrangement joins TRBV3-1 (or the pseudogene TRBV3-2) to TRBJ2-3, with TRBD2 matching 7 bases. This receptor was obtained from a human donor in good health. The sample comprised naive CD4+ T cells from PBMCs. The subset: naive CD4+ T cells isolated by negative enrichment. In nucleotides, the CDR3 is TGTGCCAGCAGCCCTGGCGGGAGTGTGGATACGCAGTATTTT. This encodes CASSPGGSVDTQYF.